The TCR beta chain described here comes from a study of identical twins (dated by TCRdb to between 2015 and 2016). As for the study more broadly: The study deep-sequenced TCR alpha and beta repertoires from monozygotic twins, unrelated adults of various ages and cord blood to test whether fetal clonotypes persist. To rule out contamination, the twin experiments were replicated at different times with different library preparation protocols. Summary of the overall study and its limitations: Conclusions relied on cross-sectional statistical analysis, since the same donors could not be followed over many years. Fewer insertions were carried by abundant cord blood beta clonotypes; a weaker similar trend was observed in young adult naive repertoires, while no such trend was observed in memory repertoires. Zero-insertion analyses could be partly confounded by invariant T cells such as MAIT and iNKT, though diverse VJ usage argued against such confounding for most clonotypes. In monozygotic twins, recombination models systematically underestimated out-of-frame TCR alpha sharing, but the models matched the sharing seen between unrelated individuals. Compared with coincidental sharing between unrelated individuals, out-of-frame TCR alpha sequences shared between twins had an excess of sequences with low generation probability. The excess sharing between twins in beta out-of-frame sequences was weaker because fewer shared sequences reduced the signal-to-noise ratio.

Every donor was a healthy Caucasian. The twin cohort comprised three pairs of female monozygotic twins, all aged roughly 18 to 29 years. Miltenyi CD45RO+ enrichment and human naive T-cell isolation kits were used to isolate memory (CD45RO+) and naive T cells from PBMC. Libraries were made using 5' RACE. TCRdb names Illumina HiSeq 2000 as the instrument used. Template switching added a universal primer binding site, and the final cDNA carried a unique molecular identifier that allowed TCR cDNA molecules to be counted accurately. First-strand cDNA for TCR alpha and beta chains was synthesized from specific primers in the conserved constant-segment region. To control for contamination, every cDNA library was double barcoded, receiving both a SMART-Mk sample barcode and Illumina barcodes. TruSeq adapter sequences, together with Illumina sample barcodes, were added in two successive PCR steps. Sequencing of the TCR alpha and beta cDNA libraries was done on the Illumina HiSeq platform using custom primers. The paper's processing steps were these. MiGEC processed the raw reads to extract unique molecular identifiers, while MiXCR was used to determine the CDR3 positions. Recombination models were inferred per individual with the repgenHMM and IGoR tools using an EM algorithm. The analysis of shared clonotypes was done with the tcR package in R, with sharing normalized by the product of cloneset sizes. To study raw recombination free of thymic and clonal selection effects, out-of-frame nonproductive sequences were analyzed. TCRdb passed the public sequencing reads through fastp at Q25 and MiXCR, retaining productive beta sequences. Here each entry gathers all rows of one CDR3 protein and keeps the most common genes and DNA. These V and J calls rely on TCRdb rather than the paper's analysis. This sample holds 200,000 to 250,000 distinct CDR3 sequences; roughly 7% were observed only once. The ten top clones hold approximately 3.6% of the sample.

As concerns this clonotype: Its cognate antigen has yet to be identified. No base quality values were provided; no much bigger clone lies one nucleotide off.

The same sample was also used in a study of yellow fever vaccine responses in identical twins. Looking at the second paper: According to the authors, the vaccine-induced T cell response in identical twins seemed to be partly convergent and partly specific to each individual. In the study, vaccine-responding T cell clones were precisely tracked in identical twins.

This TCR derives from a young woman in good health. Sequenced input: memory (CD45RO+) T cells sorted from blood. The cell subset or site tag for this specimen amounts to: CD45RO+ enriched T cells.

The sequence in DNA is TGTGCCAGCGGGTCCCCGGGCCGTGAAAAACTGTTTTTT. This codes for CASGSPGREKLFF. The chain couples TRBV28 to TRBJ1-4, with an unclear D gene assignment. From the cysteine through the phenylalanine, the CDR3 covers 13 amino acids. Only the CDR3 region is kept as DNA, spanning 39 bases read in frame from base 1. Sequences MDHEN (CDR1) and SYDVKM (CDR2) are obtained from the germline V gene. V and J lose 8 bases and 7 bases, and a span of 14 bases separates them.